This is a list of T cell receptor beta chains from one sample in a study of a mutant IDH1 vaccine in newly diagnosed glioma. Using immunoSEQ multiplex PCR, the repertoire was profiled, and TCRdb retains in-frame clones only, with some absent. Of 80,000 to 100,000 clones in the sample, around 80% were seen once. The sample was PBMCs, taken from a glioma patient treated with radiotherapy, temozolomide or both. These receptors all come from a middle-aged man with glioma. Each CDR3 is given without its conserved first and last residue. The order of the fields is D gene, V gene, clone size, J gene, CDR3 protein. D genes are given only for firm matches. Clone size appears in some rows only: once, few, many, or a class for an expanded clone.

d_call: TRBD1
v_call: TRBV7-9
clone_size: .
j_call: TRBJ1-1
cdr3_aa: ASSLTGQGGPEAF

d_call: TRBD2
v_call: TRBV5-5
clone_size: once
j_call: TRBJ2-5
cdr3_aa: ASSRSGDPQETQY

d_call: .
v_call: TRBV27
clone_size: few
j_call: TRBJ2-7
cdr3_aa: ASTSLRDTYYEQY

d_call: TRBD2
v_call: TRBV28
clone_size: .
j_call: TRBJ2-1
cdr3_aa: ASSPSGSRYNEQF

d_call: TRBD2
v_call: TRBV7-9
clone_size: .
j_call: TRBJ2-3
cdr3_aa: ASSSGLAGTDTQY

d_call: .
v_call: TRBV14
clone_size: .
j_call: TRBJ2-7
cdr3_aa: ASSQDTSDYYEQY

d_call: .
v_call: TRBV4-1
clone_size: .
j_call: TRBJ2-5
cdr3_aa: ASSQDPEDQETQY

d_call: .
v_call: TRBV7-9
clone_size: .
j_call: TRBJ2-2
cdr3_aa: ASSLGVYTGELF

d_call: .
v_call: TRBV5-1
clone_size: .
j_call: TRBJ2-7
cdr3_aa: ASSPDGGGYEQY

d_call: .
v_call: TRBV9
clone_size: .
j_call: TRBJ2-1
cdr3_aa: ASSVDQRSSYNEQF

d_call: .
v_call: TRBV6-1
clone_size: many
j_call: TRBJ1-1
cdr3_aa: ASNPLTEAF

d_call: .
v_call: TRBV9
clone_size: .
j_call: TRBJ1-6
cdr3_aa: ASSVAAGHSPLH